This is a list of T cell receptor beta chains from one sample in a study of blood T cells in healthy people across ages. TCRdb re-called the 5' RACE reads through MiXCR, storing one row per CDR3 protein. Among approximately 800,000 distinct CDR3 sequences listed, 20% to 30% were seen once. The sample was also linked to a second study, of T cells of mothers and their children.

The sample was blood. The receptors originated from a boy aged 10-17 years in good health. CDR3s include the opening cysteine and the closing phenylalanine or tryptophan. The D gene is left open where the match is weak. Some rows have no size entry. The others give once, few or many, or a class for an expanded clone.

>TRBJ1-6|few|NA|TRBV7-6
TGTGCCAGCAGCTTGAAGGCAGGAAGAAATTCACCCCTCCACTTT
CASSLKAGRNSPLHF
>TRBJ2-1|few|TRBD2|TRBV5-1
TGCGCCAGCAGCGGCGGGGGGGCCCGTTCGGATGAGCAGTTCTTC
CASSGGGARSDEQFF
>TRBJ2-2|few|TRBD2|TRBV4-2
TGTGCCAGCAGCCAAGATCGTTGGTGGCGGGGGGATATCGGGGAGCTGTTTTTT
CASSQDRWWRGDIGELFF
>TRBJ1-4|NA|NA|TRBV5-1
TGCGCCAGCAGCGACGGGACGGAGACCCATGAAAAACTGTTTTTT
CASSDGTETHEKLFF
>TRBJ1-1|NA|TRBD1|TRBV29-1
TGCAGCGTTGATAGGGGACAGGGGTCTGAAGCTTTCTTT
CSVDRGQGSEAFF
>TRBJ2-5|few|NA|TRBV21-1
NA
CASSRVGQGTLYEQYF
>TRBJ2-7|NA|TRBD1|TRBV29-1
TGCAGCGCTCAGACAGGGGGCTCGTCCTACGAGCAGTACTTC
CSAQTGGSSYEQYF
>TRBJ2-5|few|TRBD2|TRBV20-1
TGCAGTGCCCCATCCCGCGGGGGGCCCACAGAGACCCAGTACTTC
CSAPSRGGPTETQYF
>TRBJ2-1|NA|NA|TRBV9
TGTGCCAGCAGCGTCGGGCTTACAAATGAGCAGTTCTTC
CASSVGLTNEQFF
>TRBJ2-7|NA|NA|TRBV4-1
TGCGCCAGCAGCCAAGACTATGCCGAGCAGTACTTC
CASSQDYAEQYF
>TRBJ2-1|NA|TRBD2|TRBV11-2
TGTGCCAGCAGCTCCCTGCGGGGGATAGACAATGAGCAGTTCTTC
CASSSLRGIDNEQFF